The rows below give T cell receptor beta chains drawn from one sample of a study of CD8+CD57+ T cells in acquired aplastic anemia. Via MiXCR, TCRdb re-called the reads, giving one row per CDR3 protein. Among around 200,000 distinct CDR3 sequences listed, 40% to 50% were seen once. What was sequenced was sorted CD4+, CD8+, or CD8+CD57+ T cells (not recorded which) from PBMCs. All receptors come from a human donor with aplastic anemia. Both conserved end residues are part of each CDR3. The D gene is left open where the match is weak. Some rows mark clone size as missing; the rest say once, few, many or name a class of expanded clone.

j_call,v_call,clone_size,d_call,cdr3_nt,cdr3_aa
TRBJ1-2,TRBV6-5,once,.,TGTGCCAGCAGTTACTCAACCGGGCAGCCGTCTGGTGGCTACACCTTC,CASSYSTGQPSGGYTF
TRBJ2-7,TRBV6-1,many,TRBD1,TGTGCCAGCAGGGTCAGGGGGCGCCCCGCGGAGTACTTC,CASRVRGRPAEYF
TRBJ1-2,TRBV6-1,many,.,TGTGCCAGCAGTGAAACTTATGGCTACACCTTC,CASSETYGYTF
TRBJ2-7,TRBV12-3/TRBV12-4,many,.,TGTGCCAGCAGTTCAATGGGTTTTGGCGAGCAGTACTTC,CASSSMGFGEQYF
TRBJ2-1,TRBV27,.,.,TGTGCCAGCAGAGACCCGGGAGCTGGCTTCTACAATGAGCAGTTCTTC,CASRDPGAGFYNEQFF
TRBJ1-1,TRBV7-6,many,.,TGTGCCAGCAGCTTAACCGCCGGGACACTGAACACTGAAGCTTTCTTT,CASSLTAGTLNTEAFF
TRBJ2-7,TRBV7-6,.,.,TGTGCCAGCAGCCCCATCGGATGGGGGGCCTACGAGCAGTACTTC,CASSPIGWGAYEQYF
TRBJ2-5,TRBV20-1,.,.,TGCAGTGCTAGAGATAGCGGACCGTCTGGGGAGACCCAGTACTTC,CSARDSGPSGETQYF
TRBJ1-1,TRBV12-3/TRBV12-4,.,.,TGTGCCAGCACCGAACGAGTGAACACTGAAGCTTTCTTT,CASTERVNTEAFF
TRBJ2-5,TRBV2,.,.,TGTGCCAGCAGTAAAGGGGAAAGAGAGACCCAGTACTTC,CASSKGERETQYF
TRBJ2-7,TRBV2,.,TRBD1,TGTGCCAGCATCTCACACCGGGACAGTTACTCCTACGAGCAGTACTTC,CASISHRDSYSYEQYF
TRBJ2-7,TRBV19,.,TRBD2,TGTGCCAGTAGTATGAAGCGTCTAGCGGGGGGCACCTACGAGCAGTACTTC,CASSMKRLAGGTYEQYF
TRBJ2-2,TRBV19,many,TRBD2,TGTGCCAGTAGTTGGACTAGCGGGAGAGGGACCGGGGAGCTGTTTTTT,CASSWTSGRGTGELFF
TRBJ1-3,TRBV6-5,.,.,TGTGCCAGCAGTTTCAGGGCTTCTGGAAACACCATATATTTT,CASSFRASGNTIYF
TRBJ2-1,TRBV30,few,.,TGTGCCTGGAGGGGGAGACCTTCGAACAATGAGCAGTTCTTC,CAWRGRPSNNEQFF
TRBJ2-3,TRBV24-1,.,.,TGTGCCACCCAGGACTCCTACACAGATACGCAGTATTTT,CATQDSYTDTQYF
TRBJ2-2,TRBV15,few,.,TGTGCCACCAGCCAGGACAGAGCGAACACCGGGGAGCTGTTTTTT,CATSQDRANTGELFF
TRBJ1-3,TRBV12-3/TRBV12-4,once,.,TGTGCCAGCACCCAGGACAGCTCTGGAAACACCATATATTTT,CASTQDSSGNTIYF
TRBJ2-1,TRBV5-1,many,.,TGCGCCAGCAGGCATTCGGACGGTACCTACAATGAGCAGTTCTTC,CASRHSDGTYNEQFF
TRBJ1-1,TRBV12-3/TRBV12-4,many,TRBD1,TGTGCCAGCAGTTTAAGGCGACAGGGGAACACTGAAGCTTTCTTT,CASSLRRQGNTEAFF